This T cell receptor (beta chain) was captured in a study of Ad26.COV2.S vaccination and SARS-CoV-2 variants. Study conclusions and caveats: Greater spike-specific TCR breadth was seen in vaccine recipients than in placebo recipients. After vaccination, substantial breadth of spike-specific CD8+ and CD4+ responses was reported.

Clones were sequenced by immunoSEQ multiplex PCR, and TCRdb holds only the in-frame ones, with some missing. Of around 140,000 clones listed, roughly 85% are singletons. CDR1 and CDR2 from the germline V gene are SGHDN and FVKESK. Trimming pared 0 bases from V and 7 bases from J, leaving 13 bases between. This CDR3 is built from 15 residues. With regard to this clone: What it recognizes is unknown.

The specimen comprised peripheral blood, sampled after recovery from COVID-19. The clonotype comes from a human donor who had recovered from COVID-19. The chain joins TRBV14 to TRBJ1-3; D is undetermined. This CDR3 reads CASSQDLNPRNTIYF. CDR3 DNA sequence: TGTGCCAGCAGCCAAGATCTTAACCCGCGCAACACCATATATTTT.